What follows are 28 T cell receptor beta chains derived from one specimen sequenced in a study of blood T cell repertoires in COVID-19. Sequencing used immunoSEQ multiplex PCR; TCRdb keeps in-frame clones, though not all of them. Of a few hundred thousand clones in the sample, 65% to 85% were seen once. The specimen sequenced was PBMCs or T cells enriched from blood (not recorded which). The receptors originated from a man in his fifties or sixties who had recovered from COVID-19.

The chain recombines TRBV6-5 with TRBJ1-3; TRBD1 matches at 8 bases. Germline CDR1 and CDR2: MNHEY and SVGAGI. The CDR3 is 16 amino acids. V dropped 1 base and J dropped 4; count of bases not matched to a gene: 6. CDR3 sequence (DNA): TGTGCCAGCAGTTACTTTAGGACAGGGCAGGGAAACACCATATATTTT. Its translation is CASSYFRTGQGNTIYF.

This clone was detected once. The chain recombines TRBV4-1 with TRBJ2-5; D is possibly TRBD2 (5 bases). V was pared by 4 bases and J by 5 bases, with 14 bases between. CDR1 and CDR2 from the germline V gene are MGHRA and YSYEKL. There are 14 residues in the CDR3. The CDR3 sequence: CASSLPGTSETQYF. The CDR3 DNA follows: TGCGCCAGCAGCCTCCCGGGAACATCCGAGACCCAGTACTTC.

This chain links TRBV19 with TRBJ1-1; the D is unclear. This CDR3 region has 12 residues. Germline-derived CDR1 and CDR2 are LNHDA and SQIVND (reference sequence). V lost 3 bases and J 11 bases, leaving 13 bases between the germline ends. The CDR3: CASSIGRERAFF. The CDR3 bases are TGTGCCAGTAGTATTGGGAGGGAACGGGCTTTCTTT.

The rearrangement uses TRBV5-1 and TRBJ1-1; the D gene is possibly TRBD1 (6 bases). V gave up 2 bases and J gave up 1 base, with 12 bases separating them. From germline, CDR1 is SGHRS and CDR2 YFSETQ. This CDR3 is built from 15 residues. Written as DNA, the CDR3 is TGCGCCAGCAGCTTCACCAGGGGCGGGAACACTGAAGCTTTCTTT. As protein: CASSFTRGGNTEAFF.

This clone occurred a few times. V usage is TRBV9 and J usage is TRBJ2-1; TRBD2 matches 12 bases. Germline-derived CDR1 and CDR2 are SGDLS and YYNGEE. J gave up 7 bases and V 1 base, and 9 bases lay outside the gene matches. The CDR3 extends over 17 amino acids. For the CDR3, the DNA is TGTGCCAGCAGCGTACAGCCAACGCTAGCGGGGGGGAATGAGCAGTTCTTC. Amino acid sequence: CASSVQPTLAGGNEQFF.

This clone was recorded once. V is TRBV27 and J is TRBJ2-7; the D is unclear. The CDR3 sequence is 13 residues long. V lost 3 bases, J lost 3 bases, and 9 bases lay in between. Germline CDR1 MNHEY, CDR2 SMNVEV (reference sequence). DNA for the CDR3: TGTGCCAGCAGTTTTCGTACCTACTACGAGCAGTACTTC. Translating it yields CASSFRTYYEQYF.

The CDR3 loop is CASSLVGRGSYNEQFF. The CDR3 bases are TGTGCCAGCAGCTTAGTTGGGCGGGGCTCCTACAATGAGCAGTTCTTC. The chain is built from TRBV7-3 and TRBJ2-1; tentatively, D is TRBD2 (6 bases). This CDR3 spans 16 amino acids. V was cut by 2 bases and J by 0 bases, with 11 bases left in between. The germline gives CDR1 SGHTA, CDR2 FQGTGA.

This clone was seen only once. The chain recombines TRBV12-3 or TRBV12-4 with TRBJ1-5; D may be TRBD1 (5 bases). This CDR3 is built from 13 residues. The V end was cut by 2 bases, the J end by 6 bases, with 8 bases between. CDR3 DNA: TGTGCCAGCAGTTTAAAGGGGATTCAGCCCCAGCATTTT. Its translation: CASSLKGIQPQHF.

The chain employs TRBV6-5 and TRBJ2-7; a weak D match, TRBD1 (5 bases). Trimming removed 7 bases from V and 2 bases from J, with 18 bases in between. Germline V gives CDR1 MNHEY, CDR2 SVGAGI. CDR3 length: 15 residues. As DNA, the CDR3 is TGTGCCAGCACCGCGGACACGTCAGGGACCTACGAGCAGTACTTC. Translating gives CASTADTSGTYEQYF.

The chain is built from TRBV2 and TRBJ2-7; D gene unclear. CDR1 and CDR2 (germline): SNHLY, FYNNEI. The V end lost 7 bases, the J end lost 1 base, and 8 bases lay between the germline ends. This CDR3 spans 12 amino acids. CDR3 sequence: CASIAPSYEQYF. For the CDR3, the DNA is TGTGCCAGCATCGCGCCGTCCTACGAGCAGTACTTC.

This chain uses TRBV12-3 or TRBV12-4 with TRBJ2-5; maybe TRBD1 (6 bases). CDR3 size: 13 residues. Deletions cut 5 bases from V and 5 bases from J, with 12 bases between. The CDR3 here is CASSRGKGETQYF. As DNA, the CDR3 is TGTGCCAGCAGTAGGGGGAAAGGGGAGACCCAGTACTTC.

The chain links TRBV7-9 to TRBJ1-1; TRBD1 agrees at 10 bases. The CDR3 covers 17 residues. The junction had 9 bases not matched to a gene; V was cut back by 5 bases and J by 0 bases. Germline V gene data show CDR1 as SEHNR and CDR2 as FQNEAQ (reference sequence). The CDR3 loop is CASSPPEDRGMNTEAFF. DNA for the CDR3: TGTGCCAGCAGCCCTCCTGAGGACAGGGGGATGAACACTGAAGCTTTCTTT.

Ten or more counts support this clone. This chain joins TRBV6-5 and TRBJ1-1; D might be TRBD1 (6 bases). The V gene lost 6 bases and the J gene lost 8 bases, with 16 bases spanning the gap. CDR3 length equals 13 residues. Per germline, CDR1 MNHEY and CDR2 SVGAGI. The CDR3 sequence is CASRRGGVAEAFF. CDR3 sequence (DNA): TGTGCCAGCAGGAGGGGGGGAGTAGCGGAAGCTTTCTTT.

This clone came up a few times. The chain recombines TRBV2 with TRBJ1-2; D ambiguous. CDR1 is SNHLY and CDR2 is FYNNEI in the germline V gene. Trimming took off 0 bases at V and 0 bases at J, with 11 bases between the two ends. CDR3 length: 16 residues. CDR3 sequence reads: CASSEARGQPNYGYTF. CDR3 bases: TGTGCCAGCAGTGAAGCGCGCGGTCAGCCTAACTATGGCTACACCTTC.

V gene TRBV6-6 combines with J gene TRBJ2-1, with TRBD2 matching over 9 bases. V lost 6 bases and J lost 2; bases outside the gene matches: 5. CDR3 length equals 15 residues. CDR1 is MNHNY, CDR2 SVGAGI, per germline (reference sequence). The chain's CDR3 is CASRAGGGTYNEQFF. The CDR3 region has the DNA TGTGCCAGCAGGGCGGGAGGGGGAACCTACAATGAGCAGTTCTTC.

This clone was seen a few times. The chain is built from TRBV19 and TRBJ1-1, with 8 bases that match TRBD1. This CDR3 spans 14 amino acids. Germline loops: CDR1 LNHDA, CDR2 SQIVND (reference sequence). The trim removed 6 bases at V and 5 bases at J, leaving 8 bases unmatched. CDR3 nucleotides: TGTGCCAGTAGCAAAACGCGGACAGGGACTGAAGCTTTCTTT. It translates to CASSKTRTGTEAFF. Supplemented by reference TRBV19 and TRBJ1-1, the full variable domain reads DGGITQSPKYLFRKEGQNVTLSCEQNLNHDAMYWYRQDPGQGLRLIYYSQIVNDFQKGDIAEGYSVSREKKESFPLTVTSAQKNPTAFYLCASSKTRTGTEAFFGQGTRLTVV.

The genes are TRBV19 and TRBJ2-5, with 11 bases identical to TRBD2. The CDR3 sequence is 15 residues long. Trimming took 3 bases from V and 2 from J; bases not matched to a gene: 2. Looked up from germline, CDR1 is LNHDA and CDR2 is SQIVND (reference sequence). The CDR3 DNA sequence: TGTGCCAGTAGTATGACTAGCGGGGTTCAAGAGACCCAGTACTTC. Its translation: CASSMTSGVQETQYF.

V and J are TRBV5-1 and TRBJ2-4; no reliable D call. Germline V gene data show CDR1 as SGHRS and CDR2 as YFSETQ. V shed 0 bases and J shed 12 bases, with 16 bases lying between them. This CDR3 region has 14 residues. CDR3 nucleotide sequence: TGCGCCAGCAGCTTGGAAAACCCCCCCACACCTCAGTACTTC. Protein sequence: CASSLENPPTPQYF.

This clone was seen only a few times. This chain joins TRBV6-5 and TRBJ2-7, with D uncertain. This CDR3 has 11 residues. The V end was cut by 7 bases, the J end by 7 bases, with 11 bases between. Germline V gives CDR1 MNHEY, CDR2 SVGAGI. The CDR3 is CASIQAREQYF. The DNA for the CDR3 is TGTGCCAGCATTCAGGCCCGGGAGCAGTACTTC.

The chain combines TRBV7-3 with TRBJ2-3; D is undetermined. This CDR3 comprises 15 residues. V was clipped by 5 bases and J by 2 bases, with 14 bases between them. Germline values: CDR1 SGHTA, CDR2 FQGTGA. CDR3 residues: CASSLNSPPTDTQYF. The CDR3, as DNA: TGTGCCAGCAGCCTCAACAGCCCGCCCACAGATACGCAGTATTTT.

The rearrangement joins TRBV12-5 to TRBJ2-3, with 9 positions matching TRBD1. V dropped 4 bases and J dropped 5; count of bases not matched to a gene: 4. CDR3 length: 14 amino acids. The germline V gene has CDR1 LGHNT and CDR2 FRNRAP. This CDR3 reads CASGYRQGVDTQYF. The CDR3, as DNA: TGTGCTAGTGGTTACCGACAGGGGGTAGATACGCAGTATTTT.

This clone appeared once. The CDR3 loop is CSASVGGGNSPLHF. The DNA of the CDR3 is TGCAGTGCTAGTGTGGGGGGAGGCAATTCACCCCTCCACTTT. The chain is built from TRBV20-1 and TRBJ1-6, with a tentative D call TRBD1 (5 bases). Trimming removed 3 bases at V and 7 bases at J, with 13 bases between. The CDR3 is 14 amino acids. Germline V gene data show CDR1 as DFQATT and CDR2 as SNEGSKA (reference sequence).

The chain combines TRBV9 with TRBJ2-3, with a tentative D call TRBD2 (5 bases). Trimming took off 0 bases at V and 6 bases at J, with 11 bases between the two ends. Germline CDR1 reads SGDLS; CDR2 reads YYNGEE. The CDR3 consists of 14 residues. The CDR3 reads CASSVARVGDTQYF. CDR3 coding DNA: TGTGCCAGCAGCGTAGCGAGGGTCGGGGATACGCAGTATTTT.

The J gene is TRBJ1-6, the V gene TRBV11-3, with 10 bases that match TRBD1. This CDR3 has 16 residues. CDR1 and CDR2 (germline): SGHNT, YENEEA. Trimming took 3 bases from V and 7 from J; bases not matched to a gene: 6. DNA for the CDR3: TGTGCCAGCAGCTTGCGGGCGGGACAGGGGAATTCACCCCTCCACTTT. Protein sequence: CASSLRAGQGNSPLHF.

The chain links TRBV10-2 to TRBJ2-1, with TRBD2 matching 8 bases. Germline trimming cut 7 bases from V and 7 bases from J; bases unmatched to any gene: 15. Looked up from germline, CDR1 is WSHSY and CDR2 is SAAADI. This CDR3 spans 16 amino acids. CDR3 sequence: CASTALPGGGGNEQFF. CDR3 nucleotide sequence: TGCGCCAGCACCGCCCTGCCGGGGGGGGGCGGGAATGAGCAGTTCTTC.

The CDR3 is CASSIYVANSYEQYF. The CDR3 coding sequence is TGTGCCAGTAGTATATACGTAGCGAACTCCTACGAGCAGTACTTC. The J gene is TRBJ2-7, the V gene TRBV19, with D perhaps matching TRBD2 (5 bases). Germline lookup yields CDR1 LNHDA and CDR2 SQIVND (reference sequence). V was trimmed by 2 bases and J by 0 bases, leaving 11 bases between them. The CDR3 contains 15 residues.

The chain employs TRBV10-3 and TRBJ2-5; 9 bases align to TRBD1. J lost 5 bases, V lost 9 bases, and 7 bases had no gene match. The CDR3 totals 13 residues. Germline-derived CDR1 and CDR2 are ENHRY and SYGVKD. CDR3 loop: CAIGQGFEETQYF. CDR3 bases: TGTGCCATAGGACAGGGGTTTGAGGAGACCCAGTACTTC.

The chain recombines TRBV6-6 with TRBJ2-3; D unresolved. Germline V gene data show CDR1 as MNHNY and CDR2 as SVGAGI (reference sequence). The CDR3 is 14 amino acids. The germline V and J ends were trimmed by 5 bases and 2 bases, with 11 bases remaining between them. CDR3 in DNA: TGTGCCAGCAGTGGCCTCCTTGACACAGATACGCAGTATTTT. It is translated as CASSGLLDTDTQYF.